Listed below are T cell receptor beta chains from one sample, sequenced in a study of blood T cell repertoires in COVID-19. Some clones are missing from TCRdb's copy, which holds only in-frame ones; the method was immunoSEQ multiplex PCR. The data contain under 200,000 clones, roughly 78% of them seen just once; the ten biggest clones take up around 8%. The specimen was peripheral blood. Receptor source: a woman in her fifties or sixties with COVID-19, enrolled during active disease. The CDR3 runs from the conserved cysteine through the conserved F or W. Each record gives: J gene, V gene, CDR3 protein.

j_gene: TRBJ2-1
v_gene: TRBV2
CDR3aa: CASRGLVLEFF

j_gene: TRBJ1-1
v_gene: TRBV18
CDR3aa: CASSPLPGQGLTEAFF

j_gene: TRBJ1-2
v_gene: TRBV5-4
CDR3aa: CASSVPGEGYGYTF

j_gene: TRBJ2-3
v_gene: TRBV14
CDR3aa: CASSQDSAGVSTDTQYF

j_gene: TRBJ1-5
v_gene: TRBV27
CDR3aa: CASSLRGGVNQPQHF

j_gene: TRBJ2-3
v_gene: TRBV20-1
CDR3aa: CSAADRDTQYF

j_gene: TRBJ2-1
v_gene: TRBV15
CDR3aa: CATGDNQYNEQFF

j_gene: TRBJ2-5
v_gene: TRBV7-9
CDR3aa: CASSLRGQETQYF

j_gene: TRBJ2-3
v_gene: TRBV7-8
CDR3aa: CASSLDPRGNTQYF

j_gene: TRBJ2-3
v_gene: TRBV2
CDR3aa: CASSEGRGRSDTQYF

j_gene: TRBJ2-1
v_gene: TRBV3-1/TRBV3-2
CDR3aa: CASHLAGTGGLAGYNEQFF

j_gene: TRBJ1-4
v_gene: TRBV28
CDR3aa: CASSFERNRDRREKLFF

j_gene: TRBJ2-2
v_gene: TRBV9
CDR3aa: CASSPYGTGRFTGELFF

j_gene: TRBJ2-7
v_gene: TRBV6-1
CDR3aa: CASSEALAGGYEQYF

j_gene: TRBJ1-3
v_gene: TRBV11-2
CDR3aa: CASSLALARSGNTIYF

j_gene: TRBJ1-2
v_gene: TRBV14
CDR3aa: CASSRDRANYGYTF

j_gene: TRBJ1-4
v_gene: TRBV28
CDR3aa: CASRKQQGAGEKLFF

j_gene: TRBJ1-6
v_gene: TRBV12-1
CDR3aa: CASSFGRQGGSPLHF

j_gene: TRBJ2-1
v_gene: TRBV5-4
CDR3aa: CASSSPGGRDEQFF

j_gene: TRBJ1-1
v_gene: TRBV5-4
CDR3aa: CASSVDQGANTEAFF

j_gene: TRBJ2-7
v_gene: TRBV4-1
CDR3aa: CASSLDRGPYEQYF

j_gene: TRBJ2-2
v_gene: TRBV11-3
CDR3aa: CASSSSNPGELFF

j_gene: TRBJ2-5
v_gene: TRBV7-7
CDR3aa: CASSQDRQETQYF

j_gene: TRBJ2-3
v_gene: TRBV6-5
CDR3aa: CASSYSSQRGTDTQYF

j_gene: TRBJ1-2
v_gene: TRBV6-1
CDR3aa: CASSDQQGARGGYTF

j_gene: TRBJ2-7
v_gene: TRBV5-5
CDR3aa: CASSTRTGSSYEQYF

j_gene: TRBJ1-5
v_gene: TRBV4-1
CDR3aa: CASSPIDRFNQPQHF

j_gene: TRBJ1-1
v_gene: TRBV29-1
CDR3aa: CSVIQAKAFF

j_gene: TRBJ1-2
v_gene: TRBV7-8
CDR3aa: CASSYTRTGGVGGYTF

j_gene: TRBJ1-1
v_gene: TRBV19
CDR3aa: CASSGRQGQNTEAFF

j_gene: TRBJ1-1
v_gene: TRBV12-3/TRBV12-4
CDR3aa: CASSSPRNTEAFF

j_gene: TRBJ1-2
v_gene: TRBV7-8
CDR3aa: CASSIIQDNYGYTF

j_gene: TRBJ2-1
v_gene: TRBV7-2
CDR3aa: CASSLGRQGWGQFF